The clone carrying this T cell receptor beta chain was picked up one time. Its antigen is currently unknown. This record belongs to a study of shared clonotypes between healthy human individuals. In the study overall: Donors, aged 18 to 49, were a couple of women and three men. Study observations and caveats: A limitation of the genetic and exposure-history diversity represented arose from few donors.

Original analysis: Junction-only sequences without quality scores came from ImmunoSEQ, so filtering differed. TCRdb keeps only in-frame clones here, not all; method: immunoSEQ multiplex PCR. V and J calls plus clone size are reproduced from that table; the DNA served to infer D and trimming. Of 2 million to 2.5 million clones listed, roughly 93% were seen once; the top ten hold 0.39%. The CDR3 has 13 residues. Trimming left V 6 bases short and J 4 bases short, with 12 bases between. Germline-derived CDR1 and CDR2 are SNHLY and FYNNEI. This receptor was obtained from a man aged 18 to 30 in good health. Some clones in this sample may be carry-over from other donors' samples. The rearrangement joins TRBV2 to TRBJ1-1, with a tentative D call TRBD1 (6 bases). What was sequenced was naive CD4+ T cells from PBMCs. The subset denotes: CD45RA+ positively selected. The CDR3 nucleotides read TGTGCCAGCAGACTTGGGGGGGCCACTGAAGCTTTCTTT. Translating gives CASRLGGATEAFF.